The text below deals with one TCR beta chain. The antigen is undetermined. The germline V gene encodes CDR1 SGHNT and CDR2 YYREEE (reference sequence). V shed 4 bases, J shed 3 bases, and the junction held 12 bases outside the gene matches. The CDR3 is 17 residues long. The data were obtained in a study of persistence of HIV-infected CD4 T cells. Cells were stimulated with overlapping HIV-1 Gag 15-mer peptides. Memory cells lacking CD40L and CD69 with high CD45RO were sorted. CD8+ T cells were removed from PBMCs prior to stimulation. The immunoSEQ assay was version 4, run in survey mode. The assay was immunoSEQ multiplex PCR, and TCRdb's table has in-frame clones only and misses some. The sample records about 43,000 clones, around three quarters being singletons.

The sequence derives from an adult man with HIV who was CMV-seropositive. The source material was CD4+ T cells sorted from PBMCs after approximately 18-hour stimulation, sampled from a patient who received antiretroviral therapy. The rearrangement joins TRBV5-4 to TRBJ2-1; 8 nucleotides align to TRBD2. CDR3 coding DNA: TGTGCCAGCAGCCCGGCTTCGGCGGGAGGTCTCTACAATGAGCAGTTCTTC. Protein: CASSPASAGGLYNEQFF.